Listed below are T cell receptor beta chains from one sample, sequenced in a study of blood T cell repertoires in COVID-19. Generated by immunoSEQ multiplex PCR, the TCRdb table keeps only in-frame clones and is missing some. The sample consists of over 250,000 clones, approximately 90% of them appearing once. Sequencing input: peripheral blood. The receptors were sampled from a woman in her 30s with COVID-19, enrolled during active disease. The CDR3 runs from the conserved cysteine through the conserved F or W. Each record gives: V gene, D gene, clone size, J gene, CDR3 protein, CDR3 DNA. A D gene is named only where the DNA matches it firmly. A clone size is listed for some rows: how often the clone was seen (once, few, many), or a class if it is expanded.

>TRBV7-9|-|-|TRBJ2-3
CASTSGTSTDTQYF
TGTGCCAGCACCTCCGGGACTAGCACAGATACGCAGTATTTT
>TRBV2|-|-|TRBJ1-2
CASSEEGQRTF
TGTGCCAGCAGTGAAGAGGGCCAGCGGACCTTC
>TRBV7-9|TRBD1|-|TRBJ2-7
CASSASGTGNEQYF
TGTGCCAGCAGCGCTTCCGGGACAGGGAACGAGCAGTACTTC
>TRBV6-1|TRBD2|-|TRBJ2-7
CASSVSSGSPTTEQYF
TGTGCCAGCAGTGTTTCTAGCGGGAGCCCTACTACGGAGCAGTACTTC
>TRBV7-2|-|-|TRBJ1-2
CASSPTAGPYGYTF
TGTGCCAGCAGCCCAACGGCAGGGCCCTATGGCTACACCTTC
>TRBV27|TRBD1|-|TRBJ1-5
CASSTDRGASNQPQHF
TGTGCCAGCAGTACTGACAGGGGTGCTTCCAATCAGCCCCAGCATTTT
>TRBV5-1|TRBD1|-|TRBJ1-2
CASSWGQGHYGYTF
TGCGCCAGCAGCTGGGGACAGGGGCACTATGGCTACACCTTC
>TRBV6-6|-|-|TRBJ1-2
CASGQGLGYGYTF
TGTGCCAGCGGTCAGGGGTTGGGCTATGGCTACACCTTC
>TRBV20-1|-|-|TRBJ2-3
CSAYRVDTQYF
TGCAGTGCCTACCGCGTTGATACGCAGTATTTT
>TRBV6-5|-|many|TRBJ1-5
CASGVGRVVQPQHF
TGTGCCAGCGGAGTGGGCAGGGTGGTTCAGCCCCAGCATTTT
>TRBV7-9|-|-|TRBJ2-3
CASSSGSGQSVTSTDTQYF
TGTGCCAGCAGCTCAGGAAGTGGACAGAGTGTTACTAGCACAGATACGCAGTATTTT
>TRBV9|TRBD2|-|TRBJ2-1
CASSSLAISYNEQFF
TGTGCCAGCAGCTCACTAGCGATCTCCTACAATGAGCAGTTCTTC
>TRBV7-2|-|-|TRBJ2-7
CASSLLGTSSYEQYF
TGTGCCAGCAGCTTACTAGGAACAAGCTCCTACGAGCAGTACTTC
>TRBV27|TRBD1|-|TRBJ1-5
CASSLVQGQNQPQHF
TGTGCCAGCAGTTTAGTACAGGGGCAGAATCAGCCCCAGCATTTT
>TRBV6-4|-|-|TRBJ2-2
CASSLGPSTGELFF
TGTGCCAGCAGTCTTGGGCCGAGCACCGGGGAGCTGTTTTTT
>TRBV18|-|-|TRBJ1-2
CASSPPVGGYGYTF
TGTGCCAGCTCACCACCGGTTGGCGGCTATGGCTACACCTTC
>TRBV5-4|-|-|TRBJ2-7
CASSARGLSYEQYF
TGTGCCAGCAGCGCCCGCGGACTTTCCTACGAGCAGTACTTC
>TRBV2|TRBD2|-|TRBJ2-1
CASRERGNEQFF
TGTGCCAGTCGGGAGCGGGGAAATGAGCAGTTCTTC
>TRBV18|TRBD1|-|TRBJ1-1
CASSASLQGTTEAFF
TGTGCCAGCTCAGCATCTTTACAGGGGACCACTGAAGCTTTCTTT
>TRBV27|-|once|TRBJ2-7
CASSRDKGDEQYF
TGTGCCAGCAGCCGGGACAAGGGCGACGAGCAGTACTTC
>TRBV15|TRBD1|-|TRBJ2-6
CATSLGTGSSGANVLTF
TGTGCCACCAGCTTAGGGACAGGGAGCTCTGGGGCCAACGTCCTGACTTTC
>TRBV5-1|-|few|TRBJ2-3
CASSFQGSDTQYF
TGCGCCAGCAGCTTTCAGGGCTCAGATACGCAGTATTTT
>TRBV6-5|TRBD1|-|TRBJ1-2
CACKSPGTVYGYTF
TGTGCCTGCAAATCCCCCGGGACAGTCTATGGCTACACCTTC
>TRBV28|TRBD2|-|TRBJ2-4
CASSPRTSGIIKNIQYF
TGTGCCAGCAGCCCGCGGACTAGCGGGATTATCAAAAACATTCAGTACTTC
>TRBV5-1|-|-|TRBJ1-3
CASSLIGGDTIYF
TGCGCCAGCAGCTTGATCGGGGGGGACACCATATATTTT
>TRBV5-4|-|-|TRBJ1-2
CASSFGGRDGYTF
TGTGCCAGCAGCTTTGGGGGGAGGGACGGCTACACCTTC
>TRBV11-3|-|-|TRBJ2-1
CASSLEARGAAHEQFF
TGTGCCAGCAGCTTAGAGGCCAGGGGCGCGGCACATGAGCAGTTCTTC